What follows are 15 T cell receptor beta chains derived from one specimen sequenced in a study of blood T cell repertoires in COVID-19. Produced via immunoSEQ multiplex PCR; TCRdb's table is partial and in-frame only. The sample lists about 290,000 clones; roughly 91% were seen once. The material sequenced was peripheral blood. These receptors were taken from a woman in her twenties or thirties with COVID-19, enrolled during active disease.

The chain recombines TRBV6-4 with TRBJ2-4, with D perhaps TRBD2 (5 bases). CDR3 length equals 13 residues. Per the germline V gene, CDR1 is MRHNA and CDR2 is SNTAGT. V gave up 9 bases and J gave up 2 bases, with 11 bases separating them. This CDR3 is CARCRDSKNIQYF. The CDR3 nucleotides are TGTGCCAGGTGTCGGGATTCCAAAAACATTCAGTACTTC.

DNA of the CDR3: TGCGCCAGCAGTCGGGGGGGAAGCACAGATACGCAGTATTTT. It is translated as CASSRGGSTDTQYF. This chain links TRBV5-1 with TRBJ2-3; 8 bases match TRBD2. The CDR3 length is 14 residues. The junction had 2 bases not matched to a gene; V was cut back by 5 bases and J by 0 bases. Per the germline V gene, CDR1 is SGHRS and CDR2 is YFSETQ.

CDR3 DNA sequence: TGTGCCAGCTCAGAGGGAAACACCATATATTTT. Encoded protein: CASSEGNTIYF. The chain combines TRBV18 with TRBJ1-3; unclear D gene. The length of the CDR3 is 11 residues. Germline lookup yields CDR1 KGHSH and CDR2 LQKENI. Trimming cost V 5 bases and J 4 bases, with 3 bases left between them. Looking up the rest from reference TRBV18 and TRBJ1-3 gives the full variable domain: NAGVMQNPRHLVRRRGQEARLRCSPMKGHSHVYWYRQLPEEGLKFMVYLQKENIIDESGMPKERFSAEFPKEGPSILRIQQVVRGDSAAYFCASSEGNTIYFGEGSWLTVV.

The J gene is TRBJ1-2, the V gene TRBV11-2; 8 nucleotides agree with TRBD1. The V segment lost 5 bases and the J segment 1 base; nucleotides outside the gene matches: 12. This CDR3 region has 17 residues. Germline CDR1 SGHAT, CDR2 FQNNGV. CDR3 region: CASSITRTGKVNYGYTF. The CDR3 DNA sequence: TGTGCCAGCAGCATTACACGGACAGGGAAGGTTAACTATGGCTACACCTTC.

This rearrangement joins TRBV4-1 to TRBJ2-7, with D maybe TRBD2 (6 bases). This CDR3 is 15 amino acids long. Germline V gene lookup returns CDR1 MGHRA and CDR2 YSYEKL. The ends were cut back, 2 bases at V and 2 bases at J, with 13 bases in the middle. The CDR3 bases are TGCGCCAGCAGCCAATACGAGGCGGGACCCTACGAGCAGTACTTC. Its translation: CASSQYEAGPYEQYF.

This rearrangement joins TRBV9 to TRBJ2-5; no firm D call. CDR1 is SGDLS and CDR2 is YYNGEE in the germline V gene. The length of the CDR3 is 14 residues. The ends were cut back, 0 bases at V and 2 bases at J, with 8 bases in the middle. The CDR3 nucleotides are TGTGCCAGCAGCGTAGATGTGGAGCAAGAGACCCAGTACTTC. Protein: CASSVDVEQETQYF.

The V call is TRBV3-1 (or the pseudogene TRBV3-2), the J call TRBJ2-1, with TRBD1 matching 8 bases. The CDR3 is made up of 15 amino acids. With 4 bases clipped from V and 12 bases from J, the junction kept 14 bases outside the gene matches. Germline CDR1 and CDR2: LGHDT and YNNKEL (reference sequence). CDR3 residues: CASSPLLKQGDRQFF. Here the CDR3 DNA reads TGTGCCAGCAGCCCACTCCTTAAACAGGGGGACAGGCAGTTCTTC.

This clone was picked up one time. The rearrangement links TRBV6-5 to TRBJ1-4; 9 nucleotides agree with TRBD1. CDR1 and CDR2 from the germline V gene are MNHEY and SVGAGI. CDR3 length equals 14 residues. V shed 5 bases, J shed 4 bases, and the junction held 2 bases outside the gene matches. CDR3 sequence (DNA): TGTGCCAGCAGTACAGGGGGCGTTAATGAAAAACTGTTTTTT. As protein: CASSTGGVNEKLFF.

This chain uses TRBV11-2 with TRBJ1-1; tentative D call: TRBD1 (5 bases). The germline gives CDR1 SGHAT, CDR2 FQNNGV. V shed 1 base and J shed 8 bases, with 11 bases lying between them. The CDR3 has 13 amino acids. The CDR3 sequence: CASSLGGLGEAFF. The CDR3, as DNA: TGTGCCAGCAGCTTAGGGGGCCTGGGGGAAGCTTTCTTT.

The chain joins TRBV5-4 to TRBJ1-1; 7 bases align to TRBD1. Germline assignment: CDR1 SGHNT and CDR2 YYREEE (reference sequence). The CDR3 consists of 15 residues. V lost 3 bases and J lost 3; bases outside the gene matches: 8. This CDR3 reads CASSSRQGGDTEAFF. The CDR3 nucleotides are TGTGCCAGCAGCTCTAGACAGGGTGGGGACACTGAAGCTTTCTTT. The entire variable domain, with the rest obtained from reference TRBV5-4 and TRBJ1-1, is as follows: ETGVTQSPTHLIKTRGQQVTLRCSSQSGHNTVSWYQQALGQGPQFIFQYYREEENGRGNFPPRFSGLQFPNYSSELNVNALELDDSALYLCASSSRQGGDTEAFFGQGTRLTVV.

The chain uses TRBV25-1 and TRBJ1-2, with D perhaps TRBD1 (5 bases). Between the trimmed V and J ends, which lost 10 bases and 5 bases, there was a span of 29 bases. The CDR3 covers 17 residues. Germline V gene lookup returns CDR1 MGHDK and CDR2 SYGVNS. The CDR3 sequence: CATQANAGAGKGYGYTF. The DNA of the CDR3 is TGTGCCACCCAAGCCAATGCTGGGGCGGGGAAGGGGTATGGCTACACCTTC.

This chain's CDR3 is CASRQGRGYEQYF. CDR3 nucleotide sequence: TGTGCCAGCAGGCAGGGCAGGGGGTACGAGCAGTACTTC. The chain links TRBV11-1 to TRBJ2-7; 7 nucleotides align to TRBD1. After removal of 6 bases from V and 4 bases from J, the junction contained 6 bases not matched to a gene. Germline V gene lookup returns CDR1 SGHAT and CDR2 FQDESV (reference sequence). CDR3 length: 13 residues.

V is TRBV4-1 and J is TRBJ1-1; D not resolved. CDR3 length equals 12 residues. V lost 0 bases and J lost 6, with 5 bases in between. Germline V CDR1 and CDR2: MGHRA, YSYEKL. CDR3 coding DNA: TGCGCCAGCAGCCAAGATTTCGCTGAAGCTTTCTTT. Its translation is CASSQDFAEAFF.

This clone was counted once. J is TRBJ1-1 and V is TRBV9, with unresolved D. CDR1 and CDR2 (germline): SGDLS, YYNGEE. The CDR3 consists of 16 residues. V was trimmed by 0 bases and J by 0 bases, leaving 12 bases between them. Written as DNA, the CDR3 is TGTGCCAGCAGCGTAGGTGCTGGCAGTATGAACACTGAAGCTTTCTTT. Translating gives CASSVGAGSMNTEAFF.

The gene calls are TRBV9 and TRBJ1-6; D gene uncertain. Germline assignment: CDR1 SGDLS and CDR2 YYNGEE. With 0 bases removed from V and 13 bases from J, the gap between germline ends came to 14 bases. This CDR3 contains 14 residues. The CDR3 sequence: CASSVGQSQYPLHF. The CDR3 DNA is TGTGCCAGCAGCGTAGGCCAGTCTCAGTACCCCCTCCACTTT.